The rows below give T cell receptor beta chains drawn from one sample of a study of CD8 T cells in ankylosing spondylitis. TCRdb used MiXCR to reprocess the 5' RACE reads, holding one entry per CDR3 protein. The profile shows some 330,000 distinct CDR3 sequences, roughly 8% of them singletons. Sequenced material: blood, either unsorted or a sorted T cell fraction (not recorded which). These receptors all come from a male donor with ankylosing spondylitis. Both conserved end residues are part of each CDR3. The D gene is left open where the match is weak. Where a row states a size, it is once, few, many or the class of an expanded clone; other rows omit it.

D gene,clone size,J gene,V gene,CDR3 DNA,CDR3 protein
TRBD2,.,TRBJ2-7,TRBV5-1,TGCGCCAGCGGGCGGGGGAGCGGGTCCTACGAGCAGTACTTC,CASGRGSGSYEQYF
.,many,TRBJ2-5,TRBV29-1,TGCAGCACCGGGGGAACTCAAGAGACCCAGTACTTC,CSTGGTQETQYF
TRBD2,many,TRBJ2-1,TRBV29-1,TGCAGCGTGAAGACTAGCGGACCCATTAATGAGCAGTTCTTC,CSVKTSGPINEQFF
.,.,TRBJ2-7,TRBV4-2,TGTGCCAGCAGCCAACCAAGGGGCAGGACGGCTACCTACGAGCAGTACTTC,CASSQPRGRTATYEQYF
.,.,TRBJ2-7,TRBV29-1,TGCAGCGTAGACGACCGGACTGGCTACGAGCAGTACTTC,CSVDDRTGYEQYF
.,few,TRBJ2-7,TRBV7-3,TGTGCCAGCGGGAGGGACAACTCCTACGAGCAGTACTTC,CASGRDNSYEQYF
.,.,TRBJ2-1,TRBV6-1,TGTGCCAGCAGGGTGTGGGCAGATTACTCCTACAATGAGCAGTTCTTC,CASRVWADYSYNEQFF
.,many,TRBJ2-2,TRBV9,TGTGCCAGCAGCGTAGCCGGGGAGCTGTTTTTT,CASSVAGELFF
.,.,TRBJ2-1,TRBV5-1,TGCGCCAGCAGCCCCGGGTCCGGATCCTCCTACAATGAGCAGTTCTTC,CASSPGSGSSYNEQFF
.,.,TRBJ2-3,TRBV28,TGTGCCAGCCTTCCTTCGGGGGGCGTCACAGATACGCAGTATTTT,CASLPSGGVTDTQYF
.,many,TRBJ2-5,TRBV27,TGTGCCAGCAGTTTACCGGAAGAGACCCAGTACTTC,CASSLPEETQYF
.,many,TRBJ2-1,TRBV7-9,TGTGCCAGCAGCTCGGAGGGGGCCTACAATGAGCAGTTCTTC,CASSSEGAYNEQFF
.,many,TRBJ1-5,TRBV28,TGTGCCAGCAGCCAGGGCGGTTATTCCGAGAAAAGCAATCAGCCCCAGCATTTT,CASSQGGYSEKSNQPQHF
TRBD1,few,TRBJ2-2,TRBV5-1,TGCGCCAGCAGCTCATGGGACAGCGGTTCCGGGGAGCTGTTTTTT,CASSSWDSGSGELFF
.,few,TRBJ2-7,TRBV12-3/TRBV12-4,TGTGCCAGCAGCTTAGGGTGGGCTGTTTCGCGTGACGAGCAGTACTTC,CASSLGWAVSRDEQYF
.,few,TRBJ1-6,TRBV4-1,TGCGCCAGCAGCCAAGTCGTCGGGTGGGACCAGAGCTCCTATAATTCACCCCTCCACTTT,CASSQVVGWDQSSYNSPLHF
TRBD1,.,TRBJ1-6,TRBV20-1,TGCAGTGCGCCGATGCAGGGGGAAAATTCACCCCTCCACTTT,CSAPMQGENSPLHF
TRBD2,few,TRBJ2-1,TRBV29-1,TGCAGCCATCTAGCGGGTTCCTACAATGAGCAGTTCTTC,CSHLAGSYNEQFF
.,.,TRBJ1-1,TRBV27,TGTGCCAGCAGTTCCCCTCCAGGGTCGATTGACACTGAAGCTTTCTTT,CASSSPPGSIDTEAFF
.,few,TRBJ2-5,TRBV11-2,TGTGCCAGCAGCTTAGGTTCCGGGACATCGGGGGAGACCCAGTACTTC,CASSLGSGTSGETQYF
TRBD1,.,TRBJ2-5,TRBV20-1,TGCAGTGCTACGACGACAGGGGAAGAGACCCAGTACTTC,CSATTTGEETQYF
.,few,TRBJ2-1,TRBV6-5,TGTGCCAGCAGTTACGATTTTCGGGGGGCCACCTACAATGAGCAGTTCTTC,CASSYDFRGATYNEQFF
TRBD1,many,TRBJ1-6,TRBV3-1,TGTGCCAGCAGCCTCCGGGACAGGGGTTCACCCCTCCACTTT,CASSLRDRGSPLHF
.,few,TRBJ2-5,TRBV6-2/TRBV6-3,TGTGCCAGCAGTTCCCACTACCACCAAGAGACCCAGTACTTC,CASSSHYHQETQYF
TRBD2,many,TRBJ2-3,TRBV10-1,TGCGCCAGCAGTGAGTCGGCGGGAGGGCGTTTGGGAGATACGCAGTATTTT,CASSESAGGRLGDTQYF
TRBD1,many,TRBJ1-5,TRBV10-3,TGTGCCACCACAGGGGAGGCGGGTCAGCCCCAGCATTTT,CATTGEAGQPQHF
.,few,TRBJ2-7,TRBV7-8,TGTGCCAGCAGCTTAGCGCTGGAGATTCGCAGTTCCTACGAGCAGTACTTC,CASSLALEIRSSYEQYF
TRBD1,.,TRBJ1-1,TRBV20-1,TGCAGTGCCGGGACAGGGGGCGCCCCGCAAGCTTTCTTT,CSAGTGGAPQAFF
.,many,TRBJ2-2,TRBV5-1,TGTGCCAGCAGTTTATTCACCGGGGAGCTGTTTTTT,CASSLFTGELFF
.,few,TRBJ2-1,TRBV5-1,TGCGCCAGCAGCTACAATAGCGGCAATGAGCAGTTCTTC,CASSYNSGNEQFF
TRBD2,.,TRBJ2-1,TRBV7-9,TGTGCCAGCAGCTTATCCACTAGCGGGAGTTTCCATGAGCAGTTCTTC,CASSLSTSGSFHEQFF
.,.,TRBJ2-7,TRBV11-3,TGTGCCAGCAGCTTAGACCGGCAAAGGGAGCAGTACTTC,CASSLDRQREQYF
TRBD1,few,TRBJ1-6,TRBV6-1,TGTGCCAGCACCGGACAGGCTAGTGGGAATTCACCCCTCCACTTT,CASTGQASGNSPLHF
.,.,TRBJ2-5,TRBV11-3,TGTGCCAGCACCAAAGGGGGGACGCAAGAGACCCAGTACTTC,CASTKGGTQETQYF
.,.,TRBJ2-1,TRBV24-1,TGTGCCACCAGTGTTTCGGGAGCCAGATACAATGAGCAGTTCTTC,CATSVSGARYNEQFF
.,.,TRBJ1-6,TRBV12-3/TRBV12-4,TGTGCCAGCAGTTTTAGGGGGGCGGGATCACCCCTCCACTTT,CASSFRGAGSPLHF
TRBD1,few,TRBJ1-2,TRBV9,TGTGCCAGTGGGACAGGGGATTCCTATGGCTACACCTTC,CASGTGDSYGYTF
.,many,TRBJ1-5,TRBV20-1,TGCAGTGCAACCCTCGGCACGGCCGGGGGTAGTCAGCCCCAGCATTTT,CSATLGTAGGSQPQHF
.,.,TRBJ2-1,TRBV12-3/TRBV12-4,TGTGCCAGCAGCCCACCCCCGTTAGGCCGTGGGGCGGGACCCCGGCAGCGGCAGTTCTTC,CASSPPPLGRGAGPRQRQFF
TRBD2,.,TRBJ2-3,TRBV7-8,TGTGCCAGCAGCCCCAGTCGGCTAGCGGAAAACACAGATACGCAGTATTTT,CASSPSRLAENTDTQYF
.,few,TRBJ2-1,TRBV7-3,TGTGCCAGCAGCTTAGGGTTGAACGGGCGGGTCGGGAATGAGCAGTTCTTC,CASSLGLNGRVGNEQFF
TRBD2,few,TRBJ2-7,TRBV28,TGTGCCAGCAGTTTTGAGTCTGGACTAGCGGGAGTTAGGTACGAGCAGTACTTC,CASSFESGLAGVRYEQYF
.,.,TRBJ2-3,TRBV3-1,TGTGCCAGCAGCCAAGCTCAGGGCACAGATACGCAGTATTTT,CASSQAQGTDTQYF
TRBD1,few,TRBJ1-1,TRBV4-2,TGTGCCAGCAGCAAAACGACAGGGGTCCCCGCTGAAGCTTTCTTT,CASSKTTGVPAEAFF
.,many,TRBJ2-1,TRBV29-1,TGCAGCGTCCGGCGCGGCGGGCCAGCGAGGTACAATGAGCAGTTCTTC,CSVRRGGPARYNEQFF
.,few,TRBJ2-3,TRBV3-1,TGTGCCAGCAGCCATCCCTACGGGAGCACAGATACGCAGTATTTT,CASSHPYGSTDTQYF
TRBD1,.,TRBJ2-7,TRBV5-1,TGCGCCAGCAGCCCACAGGGGGCCGCCTACGAGCAGTACTTC,CASSPQGAAYEQYF
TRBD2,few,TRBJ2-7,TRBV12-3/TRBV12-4,TGTGCCAGCAGCAGACTAGCGGGAAAGTACGAGCAGTACTTC,CASSRLAGKYEQYF
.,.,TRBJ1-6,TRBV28,TGTGCCAGCAGTAATGCCACCTCCTATAATTCACCCCTCCACTTT,CASSNATSYNSPLHF
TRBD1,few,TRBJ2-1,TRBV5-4,TGTGCCAGCAGCTTGGAATGGAGCAGGGGGCTCAATGAGCAGTTCTTC,CASSLEWSRGLNEQFF